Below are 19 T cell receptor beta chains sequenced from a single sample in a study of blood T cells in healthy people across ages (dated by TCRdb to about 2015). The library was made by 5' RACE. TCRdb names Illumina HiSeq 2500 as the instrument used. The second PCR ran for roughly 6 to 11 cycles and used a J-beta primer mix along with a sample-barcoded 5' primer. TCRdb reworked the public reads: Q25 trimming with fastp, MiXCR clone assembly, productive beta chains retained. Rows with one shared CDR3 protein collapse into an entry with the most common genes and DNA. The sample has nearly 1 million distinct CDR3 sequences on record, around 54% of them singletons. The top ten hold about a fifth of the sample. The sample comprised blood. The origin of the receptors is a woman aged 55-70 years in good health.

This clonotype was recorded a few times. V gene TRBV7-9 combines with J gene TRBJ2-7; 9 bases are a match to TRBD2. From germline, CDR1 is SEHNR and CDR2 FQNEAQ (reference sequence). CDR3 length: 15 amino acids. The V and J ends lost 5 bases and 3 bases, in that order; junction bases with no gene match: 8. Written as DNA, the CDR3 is TGTGCCAGCAGCCCCGGTAGCGGGAGTCTCTACGAGCAGTACTTC. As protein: CASSPGSGSLYEQYF.

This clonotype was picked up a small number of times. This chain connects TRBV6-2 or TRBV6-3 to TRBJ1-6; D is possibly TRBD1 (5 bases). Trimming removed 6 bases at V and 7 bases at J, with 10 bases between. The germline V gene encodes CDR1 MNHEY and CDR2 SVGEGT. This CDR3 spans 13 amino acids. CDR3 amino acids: CASRQAENSPLHF. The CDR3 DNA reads TGTGCCAGCAGACAGGCGGAGAATTCACCCCTCCACTTT.

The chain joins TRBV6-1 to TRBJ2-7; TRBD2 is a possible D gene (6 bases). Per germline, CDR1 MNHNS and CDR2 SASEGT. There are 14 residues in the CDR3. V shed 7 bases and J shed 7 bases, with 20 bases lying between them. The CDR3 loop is CASTIRTRDWEQYF. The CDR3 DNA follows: TGTGCCAGCACCATTCGGACACGGGACTGGGAGCAGTACTTC.

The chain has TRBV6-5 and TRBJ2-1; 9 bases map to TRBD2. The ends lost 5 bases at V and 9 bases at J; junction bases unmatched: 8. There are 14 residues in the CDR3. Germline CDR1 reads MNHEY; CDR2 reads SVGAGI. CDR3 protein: CASSTGTSSSEQFF. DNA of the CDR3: TGTGCCAGCAGTACCGGGACTAGCTCCAGTGAGCAGTTCTTC.

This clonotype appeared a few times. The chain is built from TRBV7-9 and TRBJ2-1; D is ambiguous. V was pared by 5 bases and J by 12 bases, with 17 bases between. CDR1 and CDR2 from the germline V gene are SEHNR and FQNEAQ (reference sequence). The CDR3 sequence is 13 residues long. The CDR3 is CASSARTVEGQFF. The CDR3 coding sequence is TGTGCCAGCAGCGCCAGGACGGTGGAAGGGCAGTTCTTC.

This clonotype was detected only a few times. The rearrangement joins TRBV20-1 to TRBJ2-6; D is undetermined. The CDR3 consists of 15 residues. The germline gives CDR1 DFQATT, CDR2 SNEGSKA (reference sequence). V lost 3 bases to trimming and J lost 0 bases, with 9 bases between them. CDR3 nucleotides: TGCAGTGCTAGGTATTCCGCCTCTGGGGCCAACGTCCTGACTTTC. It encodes CSARYSASGANVLTF.

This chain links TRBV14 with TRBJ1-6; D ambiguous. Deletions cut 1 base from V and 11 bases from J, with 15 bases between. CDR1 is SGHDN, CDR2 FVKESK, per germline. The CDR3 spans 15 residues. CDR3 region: CASSQGGSGSPPLHF. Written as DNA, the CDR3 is TGTGCCAGCAGCCAAGGGGGATCTGGAAGCCCACCCCTCCACTTT.

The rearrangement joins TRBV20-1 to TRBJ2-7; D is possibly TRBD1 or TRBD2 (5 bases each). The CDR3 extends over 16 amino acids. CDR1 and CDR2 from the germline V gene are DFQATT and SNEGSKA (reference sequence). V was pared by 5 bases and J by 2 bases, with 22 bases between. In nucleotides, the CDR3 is TGCAGTGCTGAATCCCAACCCCGGGGCATGGCCTACGAGCAGTACTTC. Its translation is CSAESQPRGMAYEQYF.

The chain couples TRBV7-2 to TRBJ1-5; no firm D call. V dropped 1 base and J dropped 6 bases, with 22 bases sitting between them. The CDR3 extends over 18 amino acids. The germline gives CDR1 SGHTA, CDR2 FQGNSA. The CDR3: CASSLGVGRMLNGQPQHF. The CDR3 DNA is TGTGCCAGCAGCTTAGGGGTAGGGAGAATGTTGAATGGTCAGCCCCAGCATTTT. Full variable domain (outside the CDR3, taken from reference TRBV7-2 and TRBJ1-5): GAGVSQSPSNKVTEKGKDVELRCDPISGHTALYWYRQSLGQGLEFLIYFQGNSAPDKSGLPSDRFSAERTGGSVSTLTIQRTQQEDSAVYLCASSLGVGRMLNGQPQHFGDGTRLSIL.

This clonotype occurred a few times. For the CDR3, the DNA is TGCAGTGCTCTCAGTACCTCCTACGAGCAGTACTTC. Encoded protein: CSALSTSYEQYF. The V and J genes are TRBV20-1 and TRBJ2-7; D is uncertain. The CDR3 loop spans 12 amino acids. Germline lookup yields CDR1 DFQATT and CDR2 SNEGSKA (reference sequence). V lost 5 bases, J lost 0 bases, and 8 bases lay in between.

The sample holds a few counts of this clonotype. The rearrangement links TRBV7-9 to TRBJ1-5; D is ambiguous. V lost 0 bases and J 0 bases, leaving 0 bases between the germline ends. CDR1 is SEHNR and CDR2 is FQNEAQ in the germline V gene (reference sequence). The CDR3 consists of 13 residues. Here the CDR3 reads CASSLASNQPQHF. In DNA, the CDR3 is TGTGCCAGCAGCTTAGCTAGCAATCAGCCCCAGCATTTT.

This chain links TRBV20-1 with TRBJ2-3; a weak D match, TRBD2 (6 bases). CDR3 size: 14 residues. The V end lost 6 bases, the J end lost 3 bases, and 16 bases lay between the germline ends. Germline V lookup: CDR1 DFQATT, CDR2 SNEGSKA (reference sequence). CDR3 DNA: TGCAGTGCGAACCCCCGGGAGAGAACAGATACGCAGTATTTT. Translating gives CSANPRERTDTQYF.

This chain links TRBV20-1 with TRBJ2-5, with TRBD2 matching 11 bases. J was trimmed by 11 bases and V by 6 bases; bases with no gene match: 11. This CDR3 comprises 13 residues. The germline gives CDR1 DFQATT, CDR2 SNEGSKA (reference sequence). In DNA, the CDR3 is TGCAGTGCCGCTAGCGGGAGGACGAGGGAGCAGTACTTC. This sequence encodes CSAASGRTREQYF.

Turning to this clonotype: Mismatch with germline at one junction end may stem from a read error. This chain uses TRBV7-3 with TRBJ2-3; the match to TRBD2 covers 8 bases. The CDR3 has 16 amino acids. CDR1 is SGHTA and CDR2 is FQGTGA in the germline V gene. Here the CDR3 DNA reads TGTGCCCGCAGCATAACTAGCGGTCTGAGCACAGATACGCAGTATTTT. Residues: CARSITSGLSTDTQYF. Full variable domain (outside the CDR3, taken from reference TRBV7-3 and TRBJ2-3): GAGVSQTPSNKVTEKGKYVELRCDPISGHTALYWYRQSLGQGPEFLIYFQGTGAADDSGLPNDRFFAVRPEGSVSTLKIQRTERGDSAVYLCARSITSGLSTDTQYFGPGTRLTVL.

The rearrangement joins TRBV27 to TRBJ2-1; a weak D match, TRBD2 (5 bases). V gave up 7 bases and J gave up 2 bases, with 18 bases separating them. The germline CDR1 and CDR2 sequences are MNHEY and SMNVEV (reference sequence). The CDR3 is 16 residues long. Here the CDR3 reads CASIRWAAEPYNEQFF. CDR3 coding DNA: TGTGCCAGCATTCGTTGGGCAGCGGAACCCTACAATGAGCAGTTCTTC.

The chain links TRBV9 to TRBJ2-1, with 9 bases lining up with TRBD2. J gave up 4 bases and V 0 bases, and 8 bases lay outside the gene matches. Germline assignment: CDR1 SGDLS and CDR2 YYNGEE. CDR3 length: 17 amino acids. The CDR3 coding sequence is TGTGCCAGCAGCGTAGGCCCCGGGCTAGCGGGATACAATGAGCAGTTCTTC. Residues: CASSVGPGLAGYNEQFF.

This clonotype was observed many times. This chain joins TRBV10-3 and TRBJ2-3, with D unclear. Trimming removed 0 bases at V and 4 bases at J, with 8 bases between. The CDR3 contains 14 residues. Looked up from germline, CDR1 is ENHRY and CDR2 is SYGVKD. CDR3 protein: CAISESYSPDTQYF. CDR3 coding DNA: TGTGCCATCAGTGAGTCCTACAGCCCAGATACGCAGTATTTT.

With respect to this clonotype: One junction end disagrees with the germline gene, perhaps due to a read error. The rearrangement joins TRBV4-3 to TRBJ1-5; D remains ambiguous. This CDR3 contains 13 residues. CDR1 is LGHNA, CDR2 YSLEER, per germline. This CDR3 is CASSQSQDQPQHF. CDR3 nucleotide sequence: TGCGCTAGCAGCCAATCCCAGGATCAGCCCCAGCATTTT.

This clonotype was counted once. CDR3 sequence: CASGRGMPSTDTQYF. CDR3 coding DNA: TGTGCCAGCGGGCGGGGGATGCCAAGCACAGATACGCAGTATTTT. The V call is TRBV27, the J call TRBJ2-3; 7 positions agree with TRBD2. After removal of 8 bases from V and 0 bases from J, the junction contained 8 bases not matched to a gene. The germline gives CDR1 MNHEY, CDR2 SMNVEV (reference sequence). The length of the CDR3 is 15 residues.